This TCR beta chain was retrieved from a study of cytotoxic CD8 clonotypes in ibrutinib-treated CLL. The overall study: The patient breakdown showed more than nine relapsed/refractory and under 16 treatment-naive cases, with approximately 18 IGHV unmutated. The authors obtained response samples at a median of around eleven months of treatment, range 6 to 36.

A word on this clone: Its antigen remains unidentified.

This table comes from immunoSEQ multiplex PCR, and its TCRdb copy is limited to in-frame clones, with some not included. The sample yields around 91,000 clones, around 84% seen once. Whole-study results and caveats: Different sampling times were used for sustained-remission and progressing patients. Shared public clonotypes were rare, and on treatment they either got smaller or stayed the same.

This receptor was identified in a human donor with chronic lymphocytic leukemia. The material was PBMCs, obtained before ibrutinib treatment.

In DNA form, the CDR3 reads TGTGCCAGCACAACCCCAGGGGCCTCCTACGAGCAGTACTTC. This codes for CASTTPGASYEQYF. The chain has TRBV28 and TRBJ2-7; D might be TRBD1 (6 bases). V lost 7 bases and J lost 0, with 13 bases in between. This CDR3 has 14 residues. Germline V gives CDR1 MDHEN, CDR2 SYDVKM.